The T cell receptor beta chain under discussion was sequenced for a study of cytomegalovirus exposure and HLA in healthy donors (TCRdb year 2017). About the full investigation: In an earlier analysis of under 750 of the donors, roughly 300 Gb of sequence data and approximately 120 million unique TCR beta sequences from about 190 million T cells were reported. Around 300 gigabases of sequencing data and tens of millions of unique TCR sequences were included in an early release covering 550 to 800 HLA-typed donors. The study combined high-throughput TCR immunosequencing, statistical association of individual TCRs with disease status, and machine learning to predict cytomegalovirus infection status. Every repertoire in the discovery cohort had been generated on one and the same sequencing platform. The aim of the study was to test whether cataloging public T cell receptors could identify signatures of past pathogen exposure. Four to six DR-DQ haplotypes were handled as single units for association and clustering, since linkage in the cohort was strong. The number of donors typed differed by locus, with 629-630 for A, B, C, DRB1 and DQB1, over 500 for DQA1, 600 to 610 for DPA1, and some 470 for DPB1. To study patterns of TCR occurrence, a later analysis re-analyzed previously published TCR beta repertoires from under 750 donors and added high-resolution HLA genotyping. The later analysis used no new phenotypic data to find candidate immune exposures, relying instead on TCR beta sequences and their occurrence across donors. Besides the first cohort of some 670 subjects, a separate validation cohort made up of 95 to 150 different subjects was used. Of the 300 to 400 genotyped donors, 81% fell in the genetic ancestry cluster associated with self-reported Caucasian donors. Among some 400 genotyped donors of the cohort, an average of around 240,000 unique TCR beta nucleotide sequences were sequenced per donor, about a sixth of them non-productive. Donor age, sex, ethnicity and CMV serostatus were compiled alongside the repertoire data. Both class I and class II loci were covered by HLA typing, at four-digit resolution. A later genetic analysis used genome-wide SNP genotypes for about three fifths of the 666 donors, treating that subset as a discovery cohort. In an earlier analysis of 500 to 650 of the donors, high-throughput TCR beta sequencing was used to judge whether each TCR beta V gene segment behaved as functional or pseudogenic. The T cell repertoires of around 730 subjects were profiled by immunosequencing and related to cytomegalovirus serostatus.

This clone was seen a handful of times. The antigen it recognizes is unknown. No clone much larger than this one lies a single base away; base qualities are absent. Other nucleotide sequences in the sample specify the same CDR3. The cohort was made up of approximately 700 healthy bone marrow donors. Cohort members were all nominally healthy when sampled, although unrecorded immune exposures were likely present. The donor was CMV seronegative and belonged to the group of over 350 seronegative cohort members. A peripheral blood sample was collected from each donor, and TCR beta sequencing was performed on peripheral blood mononuclear cells. Genomic DNA was extracted from the blood cell samples with the Qiagen DNeasy Blood Extraction Kit. Broad study findings and their caveats: Because counts were too low, approximately 18 rarely observed V segments, including chromosome 9 orphons, were excluded from the earlier analysis of about 500 of the donors. The authors suggested that the approach could potentially be generalized to other disease states and immunological phenotypes. Specific HLA alleles were associated with 15,000 to 20,000 TCR beta sequences at a false discovery rate of 0.05 in a later analysis. For the cohort, immune exposure information was limited to CMV serostatus. Most TCR sequences were seen in very few donors, while some public TCRs were found in many individuals. A later genetic analysis associated a missense DCLRE1C variant with V-gene and J-gene trimming of TCR beta chains, and an independent cohort replicated the association. Because some donors lacked HLA typing at each locus, the association tests relied only on the typed subset. In an earlier analysis of approximately 600 of the donors, most TCR beta V segments were observed in productive rearrangements about 87% or about 30% of the time, broadly matching IMGT annotations. A cluster of highly shared sequence variants was judged likely to represent a technical artifact of the sequencing pipeline. A few of the identified cytomegalovirus-associated TCR beta chains were confirmed in vitro to be specific for cytomegalovirus antigens. According to a later analysis, parvovirus B19, influenza, CMV and Epstein-Barr virus appeared linked to several top co-occurrence clusters. The study listed approximately 160 TCR beta chains as associated with cytomegalovirus. The cohort was sequenced for TCR beta chains only, and without alpha or paired-chain data the features that could be detected were limited. A later genetic analysis reported fewer N-insertions in productive TCRs among donors in an Asian-associated ancestry cluster than the roughly 700-donor mean. Cytomegalovirus status was reported to be diagnosed by the classifier with high specificity and sensitivity in both the original and validation cohorts. Presence/absence analyses assumed roughly uniform sequencing depth across donors, an assumption that may not hold. In a later analysis, HLA-associated TCR beta chains were found to be more clonally expanded and to have lower generation probabilities than equally common non-associated chains. In a later analysis, most CMV-associated TCR beta chains were found to appear HLA-restricted, with HLA associations seemingly driven largely by CMV exposure. According to a later analysis, TCR association rates differed among HLA loci, with DRB1 alleles showing the most associated TCRs and HLA-C alleles showing the fewest. Strong co-occurrence of HLA alleles, especially DR and DQ, made assigning TCR associations to individual alleles difficult. Because the 87-base-pair reads could not distinguish some IMGT-functional V segments, including TRBV6-2 and TRBV6-3, those segments were excluded. Correlated functional status among segregating V segments might be attributable to linkage disequilibrium, but an unknown experimental factor could not be ruled out. A further reported finding was that TCR beta sequences accurately predicted the HLA-A and HLA-B alleles for most subjects in the first cohort.

The library was made by the immunoSEQ multiplex PCR assay. The multiplex PCR relied on a mix of 60 forward primers for TCR Vbeta segments and 13 reverse primers for TCR Jbeta segments. The CDR3 region of rearranged TCR beta genes was amplified from genomic DNA by a multiplex PCR assay. Amplified TCR beta libraries were sequenced as 87-base-pair reads on the Illumina HiSeq System. Turning to the authors' computational methods: In a later analysis, tens of millions of unique TCR beta chains were counted across the roughly 670 repertoires, and roughly 10 million of these chains were shared by at least two donors. Raw reads were error-corrected and collapsed into unique sequences by a nearest-neighbor algorithm in which closely related sequences were merged to remove PCR and sequencing errors. V, D and J gene segments were assigned by aligning CDR3 sequences to IMGT reference sequences. For a sequence to be retained, a match of at least six nucleotides was required to both a V gene segment and a J gene segment. Rearrangements were classified as productive when the CDR3 lacked stop codons and remained in frame with V and J, and all other rearrangements were classified as non-productive. CDR3 was defined by IMGT convention, running from the second conserved V-encoded cysteine to the conserved J-encoded phenylalanine. Sequences without an unambiguous match to a single V gene segment were excluded from the earlier analysis of almost 600 of the donors. An earlier analysis of approximately 590 of the donors classified V segments as functional when productive rearrangements were above 56.7% and as segregating when the standard deviation between donors was above 5%. A statistical classification framework was built to diagnose cytomegalovirus status from the catalog of TCR beta chain sequences. A later analysis assigned V and J genes by comparing TCR nucleotide sequences with IMGT/GENE-DB human TR gene sequences. Using the TCRdist pipeline, a later analysis assigned CDR3 sequences along with most-parsimonious VDJ recombination scenarios. In a later analysis, each TCR beta chain was defined by its CDR3 amino acid sequence together with its V-gene family, and reads without a unique V-gene family were excluded. To address suspected cross-contamination and a sequencing artifact, a later analysis removed 592 highly shared, low-generation-probability nucleotide sequences. A later analysis calculated a clonal expansion index for each public chain from normalized within-repertoire ranks of inferred template counts. Generation probabilities in a later analysis came from a VDJ recombination model fitted to out-of-frame rearrangements, and those results were checked against IGoR. In a later analysis, hypergeometric tests were used to score TCR-TCR, TCR-HLA and TCR-CMV co-occurrence, with a repertoire-size bias correction applied to TCR pairs. To estimate false discovery rates, a later analysis permuted the HLA or CMV assignments 20 times. In a later analysis, co-occurring TCRs were grouped with DBSCAN, and TCRdist sequence similarity was added when clustering was performed within HLA-allele-positive subsets. For co-occurrence clustering, repertoires with fewer than 30,000 or more than 120,000 public chains were excluded, along with several repertoires with anomalous nucleotide sharing. As stored in TCRdb, this immuneACCESS dataset retains in-frame rearrangements with V and J assigned. A fraction of the clones does not appear; measured against another copy, unresolved V genes explain less than half of the discrepancy, and the remainder lacks a known reason. That table is the source of V, J and clone size, and D and trimming were worked out from the DNA. The sample table lists roughly 110,000 clones, 73% of them with a count of one. About 8% of the sample rests with the top ten.

CDR1 and CDR2 are read off the germline V gene (reference sequence) as LNHNV and YYDKDF. There are 17 amino acids in the CDR3, from cysteine to phenylalanine inclusive. The retained sequence is limited to the CDR3, 51 bases, with the frame set at the first base. From V the trimming removes 1 base and from J it removes 1 base, while the gene matches leave 6 bases of the junction unaccounted for. The chain couples TRBV15 to TRBJ2-5; TRBD1 fits 10 bases in the junction. Sequenced material: PBMCs. The clonotype was recovered from a man aged 30 to 45 in good health and CMV-seronegative. The sequenced DNA is TGTGCCACCAGCAGAGGGAAGACAGGGGGCCCCCAAGAGACCCAGTACTTC. This translates into CATSRGKTGGPQETQYF.